A single sample is the source of the 13 T cell receptor beta chains below, sequenced in a study of T cells in pancreatic ductal adenocarcinoma. Surgery without prior neoadjuvant therapy was the treatment of the selected pancreatic ductal adenocarcinoma patients. Assay: immunoSEQ multiplex PCR; the TCRdb copy retains only in-frame clones and omits some. The data show about 98,000 clones, with about 96% seen just once and roughly 3.1% held by the top ten. Input material: PBMCs. These receptor sequences come from a human donor with pancreatic ductal adenocarcinoma.

This clone was counted a single time. V usage is TRBV2 and J usage is TRBJ2-5; tentatively, D is TRBD2 (5 bases). V lost 3 bases and J 3 bases, leaving 11 bases between the germline ends. Germline CDR1 and CDR2: SNHLY and FYNNEI. The CDR3 contains 14 residues. CDR3 residues: CASSELAGKETQYF. The CDR3 DNA follows: TGTGCCAGCAGTGAGCTCGCGGGTAAAGAGACCCAGTACTTC.

V usage is TRBV30 and J usage is TRBJ1-4, with TRBD1 identical over 12 bases. V gave up 2 bases and J gave up 8 bases; unmatched junction bases: 3. This CDR3 contains 14 residues. Germline V CDR1 and CDR2: GTSNPN, SVGIG (reference sequence). Written as DNA, the CDR3 is TGTGCCTGGAGTACCGGGACAGGGGGCGAAAAACTGTTTTTT. Translated, it gives CAWSTGTGGEKLFF. Together with reference TRBV30 and TRBJ1-4, the CDR3 gives the full variable domain: SQTIHQWPATLVQPVGSPLSLECTVEGTSNPNLYWYRQAAGRGLQLLFYSVGIGQISSEVPQNLSASRPQDRQFILSSKKLLLSDSGFYLCAWSTGTGGEKLFFGSGTQLSVL.

V and J are TRBV29-1 and TRBJ2-1, with 8 positions matching TRBD2. CDR3 size: 14 residues. Germline V gene lookup returns CDR1 SQVTM and CDR2 ANQGSEA. After removal of 8 bases from V and 6 bases from J, the junction contained 12 bases not matched to a gene. The CDR3 spells CSSSSGSGVNEQFF. The CDR3 coding sequence is TGCAGCTCATCAAGCGGGAGCGGGGTCAATGAGCAGTTCTTC.

J is TRBJ2-1 and V is TRBV9; D possibly corresponds to TRBD2 (6 bases). The CDR3 sequence is 15 residues long. The V end lost 2 bases, the J end lost 6 bases, and 15 bases lay between the germline ends. Germline V gives CDR1 SGDLS, CDR2 YYNGEE. The CDR3 spells CASSVSGSVGNEQFF. The DNA for the CDR3 is TGTGCCAGCAGCGTCTCCGGGAGTGTGGGCAATGAGCAGTTCTTC.

This chain connects TRBV25-1 to TRBJ1-3, with TRBD1 as a possible D gene (6 bases). The length of the CDR3 is 15 residues. V was shortened by 3 bases and J by 7 bases, with 16 bases between the two germline ends. Germline loops: CDR1 MGHDK, CDR2 SYGVNS. This CDR3 reads CASSEGADLLNTIYF. CDR3 nucleotides: TGTGCCAGCAGTGAGGGGGCTGACCTCTTGAACACCATATATTTT.

This sequence joins TRBV9 and TRBJ1-3, with D perhaps TRBD1 (5 bases). CDR1 is SGDLS and CDR2 is YYNGEE in the germline V gene. The CDR3 spans 16 residues. The V end lost 1 base, the J end lost 0 bases, and 11 bases lay between the germline ends. CDR3 DNA sequence: TGTGCCAGCAGCGTAAGGGGTGGGTACTCTGGAAACACCATATATTTT. It encodes CASSVRGGYSGNTIYF.

This chain links TRBV6-5 with TRBJ2-7, with 9 bases matching TRBD2. CDR3 length equals 14 residues. Germline loops: CDR1 MNHEY, CDR2 SVGAGI. Germline trimming cut 6 bases from V and 3 bases from J; bases unmatched to any gene: 6. For the CDR3, the DNA is TGTGCCAGCAGATGGCTAGCGGGACTCTACGAGCAGTACTTC. Its protein is CASRWLAGLYEQYF.

Only one count was recorded for this clone. CDR3: CASSLTGGDYEQYF. Here the CDR3 DNA reads TGTGCCAGCTCACTCACCGGGGGAGACTACGAGCAGTACTTC. The chain has TRBV18 and TRBJ2-7; tentatively, D is TRBD2 (6 bases). V gave up 4 bases and J gave up 3 bases, with 13 bases separating them. Germline CDR1 reads KGHSH; CDR2 reads LQKENI. This CDR3 comprises 14 residues.

The rearrangement uses TRBV11-2 and TRBJ2-2; possible D gene TRBD2, 6 bases. CDR3 size: 14 residues. CDR1 SGHAT and CDR2 FQNNGV come from the germline V gene. V gave up 3 bases and J gave up 3 bases, with 8 bases separating them. The CDR3 DNA follows: TGTGCCAGCAGCTTCGCGGGGTACACCGGGGAGCTGTTTTTT. This codes for CASSFAGYTGELFF.

This chain links TRBV19 with TRBJ2-3, with TRBD2 matching 7 bases. CDR1 and CDR2 from the germline V gene are LNHDA and SQIVND (reference sequence). The CDR3 has 14 residues. V shed 7 bases, J shed 5 bases, and the junction held 9 bases outside the gene matches. The DNA of the CDR3 is TGTGCCAGTACTCCGGAGCGGGATCGAGATACGCAGTATTTT. It encodes CASTPERDRDTQYF. Based on the CDR3 plus reference TRBV19 and TRBJ2-3, the full variable domain is DGGITQSPKYLFRKEGQNVTLSCEQNLNHDAMYWYRQDPGQGLRLIYYSQIVNDFQKGDIAEGYSVSREKKESFPLTVTSAQKNPTAFYLCASTPERDRDTQYFGPGTRLTVL.

V gene TRBV30 combines with J gene TRBJ1-5, with D perhaps TRBD1 (5 bases). V lost 4 bases and J lost 4, with 8 bases in between. Germline-derived CDR1 and CDR2 are GTSNPN and SVGIG (reference sequence). The CDR3 has 12 amino acids. The DNA for the CDR3 is TGTGCCTGGAATTCAGGGAATCAGCCCCAGCATTTT. It is translated as CAWNSGNQPQHF.

The chain employs TRBV11-2 and TRBJ2-5; tentatively, D is TRBD1 (6 bases). Trimming cost V 5 bases and J 2 bases, with 21 bases left between them. The CDR3 contains 17 residues. Germline CDR1 and CDR2: SGHAT and FQNNGV. DNA for the CDR3: TGTGCCAGCAGCGCCCGGATCTGGACAGTTGATCAAGAGACCCAGTACTTC. This translates into CASSARIWTVDQETQYF.

The chain recombines TRBV5-1 with TRBJ2-1; TRBD2 aligns across 16 bases. This CDR3 comprises 17 residues. V lost 3 bases, J lost 9 bases, and 9 bases stayed unmatched. Germline CDR1 SGHRS, CDR2 YFSETQ. The CDR3: CASSSGTSGRASGEQFF. In nucleotides, the CDR3 is TGCGCCAGCAGCTCCGGGACTAGCGGGAGGGCCTCCGGTGAGCAGTTCTTC.